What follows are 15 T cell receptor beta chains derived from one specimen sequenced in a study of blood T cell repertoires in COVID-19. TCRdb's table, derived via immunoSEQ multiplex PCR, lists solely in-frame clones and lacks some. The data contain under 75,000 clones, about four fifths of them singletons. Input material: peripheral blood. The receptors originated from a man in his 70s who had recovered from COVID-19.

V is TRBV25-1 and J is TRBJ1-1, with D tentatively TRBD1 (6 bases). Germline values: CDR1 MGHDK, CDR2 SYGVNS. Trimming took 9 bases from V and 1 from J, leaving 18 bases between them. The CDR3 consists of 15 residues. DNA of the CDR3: TGTGCCAGTCAAATTACCGGGACATCGAACACTGAAGCTTTCTTT. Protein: CASQITGTSNTEAFF.

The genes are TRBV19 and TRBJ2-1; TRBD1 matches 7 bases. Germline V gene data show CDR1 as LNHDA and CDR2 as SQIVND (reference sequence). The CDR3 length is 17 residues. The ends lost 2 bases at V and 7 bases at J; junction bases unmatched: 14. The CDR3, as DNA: TGTGCCAGTAGTATATATAGGGGGCAAGTAGGATATAATGAGCAGTTCTTC. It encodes CASSIYRGQVGYNEQFF.

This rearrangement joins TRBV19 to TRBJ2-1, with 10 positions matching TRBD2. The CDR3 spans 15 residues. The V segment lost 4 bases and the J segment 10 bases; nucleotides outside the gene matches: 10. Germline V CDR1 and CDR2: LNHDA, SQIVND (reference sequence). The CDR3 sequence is CASSTGIAGGLEQFF. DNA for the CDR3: TGTGCCAGTAGTACTGGGATAGCGGGGGGTTTGGAGCAGTTCTTC.

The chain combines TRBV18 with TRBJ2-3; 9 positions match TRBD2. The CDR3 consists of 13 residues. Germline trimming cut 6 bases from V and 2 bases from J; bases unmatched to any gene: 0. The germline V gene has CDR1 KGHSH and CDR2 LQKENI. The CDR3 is CASSGLATDTQYF. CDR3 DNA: TGTGCCAGCTCGGGACTAGCCACAGATACGCAGTATTTT. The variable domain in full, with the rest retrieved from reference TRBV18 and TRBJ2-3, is NAGVMQNPRHLVRRRGQEARLRCSPMKGHSHVYWYRQLPEEGLKFMVYLQKENIIDESGMPKERFSAEFPKEGPSILRIQQVVRGDSAAYFCASSGLATDTQYFGPGTRLTVL.

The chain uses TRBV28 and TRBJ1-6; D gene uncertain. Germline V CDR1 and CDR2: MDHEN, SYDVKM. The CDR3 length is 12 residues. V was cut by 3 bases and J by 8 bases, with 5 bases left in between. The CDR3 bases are TGTGCCAGCAGTTTCGAGTATTCACCCCTCCACTTT. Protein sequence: CASSFEYSPLHF.

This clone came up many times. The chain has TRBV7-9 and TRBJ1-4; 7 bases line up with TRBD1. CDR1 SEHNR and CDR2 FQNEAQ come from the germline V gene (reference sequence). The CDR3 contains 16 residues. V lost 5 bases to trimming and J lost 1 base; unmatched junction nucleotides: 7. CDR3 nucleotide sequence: TGTGCCAGCAGCAAGGGACAGTCGCAAACTAATGAAAAACTGTTTTTT. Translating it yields CASSKGQSQTNEKLFF.

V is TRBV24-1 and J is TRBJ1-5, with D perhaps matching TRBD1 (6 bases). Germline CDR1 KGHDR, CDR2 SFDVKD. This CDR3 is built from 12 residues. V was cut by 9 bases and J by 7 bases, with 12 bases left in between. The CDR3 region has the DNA TGTGCCACCTCAAGGGACACACAGCCCCAGCATTTT. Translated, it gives CATSRDTQPQHF.

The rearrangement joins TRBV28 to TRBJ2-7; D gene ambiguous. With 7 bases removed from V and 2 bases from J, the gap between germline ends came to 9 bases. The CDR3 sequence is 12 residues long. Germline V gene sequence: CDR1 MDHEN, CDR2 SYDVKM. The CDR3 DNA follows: TGTGCCAGCACCACAACAGCCTACGAGCAGTACTTC. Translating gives CASTTTAYEQYF.

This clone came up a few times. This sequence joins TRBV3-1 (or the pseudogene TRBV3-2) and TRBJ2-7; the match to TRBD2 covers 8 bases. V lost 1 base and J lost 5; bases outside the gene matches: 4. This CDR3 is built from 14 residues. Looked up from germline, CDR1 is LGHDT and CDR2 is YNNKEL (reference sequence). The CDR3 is CASSQGAGANEQYF. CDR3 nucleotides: TGTGCCAGCAGCCAAGGAGCGGGAGCAAACGAGCAGTACTTC.

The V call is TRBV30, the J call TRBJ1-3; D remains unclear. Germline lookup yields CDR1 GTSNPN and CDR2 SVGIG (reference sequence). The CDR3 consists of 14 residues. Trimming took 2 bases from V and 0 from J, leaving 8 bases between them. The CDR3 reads CAWSYPSSGNTIYF. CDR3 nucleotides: TGTGCCTGGAGTTACCCCAGCTCTGGAAACACCATATATTTT.

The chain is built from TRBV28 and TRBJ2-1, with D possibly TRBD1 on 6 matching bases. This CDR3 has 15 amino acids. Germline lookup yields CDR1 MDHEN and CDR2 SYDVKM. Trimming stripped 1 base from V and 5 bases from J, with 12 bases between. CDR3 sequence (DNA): TGTGCCAGCAGTTTATATGGGGACAACGACAATGAGCAGTTCTTC. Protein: CASSLYGDNDNEQFF.

The CDR3 coding sequence is TGCAGCGTTGGCGGGACAGGGGGCCTCGAGCAGTACTTC. The encoded protein is CSVGGTGGLEQYF. The V gene is TRBV29-1, the J gene TRBJ2-7; TRBD1 agrees at 12 bases. CDR1 and CDR2 from the germline V gene are SQVTM and ANQGSEA. The CDR3 sequence is 13 residues long. The V and J ends lost 4 bases and 6 bases, in that order; junction bases with no gene match: 4.

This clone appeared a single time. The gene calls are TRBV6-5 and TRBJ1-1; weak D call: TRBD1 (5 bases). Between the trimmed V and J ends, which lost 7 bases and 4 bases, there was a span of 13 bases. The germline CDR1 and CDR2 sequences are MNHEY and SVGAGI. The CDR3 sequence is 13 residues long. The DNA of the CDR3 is TGTGCCAGCACCCAAGGGGTCGGCACTGAAGCTTTCTTT. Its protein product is CASTQGVGTEAFF.

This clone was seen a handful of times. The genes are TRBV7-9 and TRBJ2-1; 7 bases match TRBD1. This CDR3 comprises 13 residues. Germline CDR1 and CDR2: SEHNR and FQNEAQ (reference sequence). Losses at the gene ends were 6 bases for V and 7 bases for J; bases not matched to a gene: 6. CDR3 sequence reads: CASSLTGENEQFF. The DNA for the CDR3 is TGTGCCAGCAGTTTAACAGGGGAGAATGAGCAGTTCTTC.

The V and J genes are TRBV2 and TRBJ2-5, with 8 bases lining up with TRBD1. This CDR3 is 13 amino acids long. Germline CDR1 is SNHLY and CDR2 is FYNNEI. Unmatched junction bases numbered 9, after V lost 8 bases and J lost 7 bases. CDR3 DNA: TGTGCCAGCTCCGGGACAGGCGAGGGGACCCAGTACTTC. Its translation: CASSGTGEGTQYF.